Each of the 20 T cell receptor beta chains below was sequenced from the same sample in a study of shared clonotypes between healthy human individuals. The protocol was immunoSEQ multiplex PCR, while the TCRdb copy is restricted to in-frame clones and leaves out a portion. The sample carries around 700,000 clones, roughly 73% recorded once. Material for sequencing was memory CD4+ T cells sorted from blood. Stated subset: CD45RA-negative fraction. These TCRs come from a woman aged 25 to 45 in good health.

This clone was recorded once. The chain has TRBV29-1 and TRBJ2-5; no clear D. The J call is doubtful: the DNA matches TRBJ2-7 better. This CDR3 spans 14 amino acids. The germline gives CDR1 SQVTM, CDR2 ANQGSEA. The CDR3 here is CSVEGSQQSYEQYF. CDR3 bases: TGCAGCGTTGAAGGTAGTCAGCAGTCCTACGAGCAGTACTTC.

This sequence joins TRBV2 and TRBJ2-1, with 7 bases lining up with TRBD1. CDR1 is SNHLY and CDR2 is FYNNEI in the germline V gene. The J segment lost 15 bases and the V segment lost 8 bases, leaving 10 bases of the junction unmatched. The CDR3 is 11 residues long. In DNA form, the CDR3 reads TGTGCCAGCGGATTCGACAGGGAAAGGTTCTTC. Encoded protein: CASGFDRERFF.

This chain links TRBV30 with TRBJ2-7; the match to TRBD1 covers 9 bases. With V trimmed by 3 bases and J by 5 bases, 8 bases remained unmatched. The CDR3 is made up of 14 amino acids. Germline V CDR1 and CDR2: GTSNPN, SVGIG (reference sequence). The CDR3 DNA reads TGTGCCTGGAGCCCCGGGACAGGGCTTCACGAGCAGTACTTC. Its translation: CAWSPGTGLHEQYF.

V gene TRBV6-6 combines with J gene TRBJ1-1, with TRBD1 matching over 7 bases. CDR1 and CDR2 (germline): MNHNY, SVGAGI (reference sequence). CDR3 length: 13 residues. Trimming took 6 bases from V and 3 from J; bases not matched to a gene: 4. The DNA for the CDR3 is TGTGCCAGCAGAGGGGGCAGGGACACTGAAGCTTTCTTT. It encodes CASRGGRDTEAFF.

The chain carries TRBV7-9 and TRBJ2-5, with 9 bases lining up with TRBD2. The junction had 10 bases not matched to a gene; V was cut back by 3 bases and J by 5 bases. The CDR3 runs to 16 residues. Germline values: CDR1 SEHNR, CDR2 FQNEAQ (reference sequence). In DNA, the CDR3 is TGTGCCAGCAGCTTGGCCCTGGGACTAGCCGGGGAGACCCAGTACTTC. This codes for CASSLALGLAGETQYF.

The J gene is TRBJ1-2, the V gene TRBV10-2; 8 bases map to TRBD1. The germline V gene encodes CDR1 WSHSY and CDR2 SAAADI. With V trimmed by 3 bases and J by 6 bases, 6 bases remained unmatched. The CDR3 spans 14 residues. This CDR3 reads CASSDPGQANGYTF. CDR3 nucleotide sequence: TGCGCCAGCAGTGACCCGGGACAGGCAAATGGCTACACCTTC.

The sample holds a few counts of this clone. The sample carries other DNA sequences with the same CDR3. The CDR3 is CASSLDSSYNEQFF. CDR3 DNA: TGCGCCAGCAGCTTGGACAGCTCCTACAATGAGCAGTTCTTC. The genes are TRBV5-1 and TRBJ2-1; D is ambiguous. Germline CDR1 reads SGHRS; CDR2 reads YFSETQ. CDR3 length equals 14 residues. V lost 0 bases to trimming and J lost 0 bases, with 4 bases between them.

In the case of this clone: At one boundary the junction diverges from the germline segment, which might be a read error. V gene TRBV5-1 combines with J gene TRBJ2-2; 11 bases align to TRBD1. CDR1 is SGHRS, CDR2 YFSETQ, per germline. The CDR3 loop spans 16 amino acids. The CDR3 DNA reads TGTGCCAGCAGCTATGTCCCGGGACAGGGGGCCGGGGAGCTGTTTTTT. It specifies CASSYVPGQGAGELFF.

The V gene is TRBV10-3, the J gene TRBJ2-4; 14 bases match TRBD2. Per germline, CDR1 ENHRY and CDR2 SYGVKD. The CDR3 contains 19 residues. V lost 4 bases, J lost 0 bases, and 8 bases stayed unmatched. The CDR3 DNA reads as TGTGCCATCAGTGCCGGGACTAGCGGGAGCGGTCTAGCCAAAAACATTCAGTACTTC. This encodes CAISAGTSGSGLAKNIQYF.

This clone was detected a few times. The rearrangement joins TRBV29-1 to TRBJ1-5; D gene ambiguous. The CDR3 covers 13 residues. Germline assignment: CDR1 SQVTM and CDR2 ANQGSEA. V was shortened by 0 bases and J by 5 bases, with 8 bases between the two germline ends. The CDR3 sequence: CSVEEGTDQPQHF. The CDR3 region has the DNA TGCAGCGTTGAAGAAGGAACGGATCAGCCCCAGCATTTT.

This clone is a singleton in its sample. The DNA for the CDR3 is TGTGCCAGCAGTTTAACGGGACCGAGCTATGGCTACACCTTC. This sequence encodes CASSLTGPSYGYTF. The chain has TRBV28 and TRBJ1-2; a weak D match, TRBD1 (5 bases). This CDR3 region has 14 residues. Germline V gene sequence: CDR1 MDHEN, CDR2 SYDVKM. V lost 2 bases, J lost 4 bases, and 11 bases lay in between.

The chain links TRBV5-1 to TRBJ2-2, with a tentative D call TRBD1 (5 bases). The V end was cut by 0 bases, the J end by 0 bases, with 9 bases between. CDR3 size: 16 residues. The germline gives CDR1 SGHRS, CDR2 YFSETQ. The CDR3: CASSLVPGTNTGELFF. The CDR3 nucleotides are TGCGCCAGCAGCTTGGTCCCAGGGACGAACACCGGGGAGCTGTTTTTT.

This chain links TRBV6-5 with TRBJ2-7; no definite D call. The CDR3 is 15 amino acids. Between the trimmed V and J ends, which lost 5 bases and 0 bases, there was a span of 14 bases. Germline V lookup: CDR1 MNHEY, CDR2 SVGAGI. The CDR3 loop reads CASSIAFFGSYEQYF. CDR3 in DNA: TGTGCCAGCAGTATCGCTTTTTTCGGCTCCTACGAGCAGTACTTC.

The rearrangement links TRBV11-2 to TRBJ1-1, with D tentatively TRBD1 (6 bases). The CDR3 runs to 14 residues. Germline-derived CDR1 and CDR2 are SGHAT and FQNNGV. The ends were cut back, 3 bases at V and 2 bases at J, with 10 bases in the middle. CDR3 in amino acids: CASSFFRGNTEAFF. The CDR3 DNA follows: TGTGCCAGCAGCTTTTTCAGGGGAAACACTGAAGCTTTCTTT.

With regard to this clone: Distinct nucleotide sequences in the sample also encode this CDR3. The chain employs TRBV5-1 and TRBJ2-7, with D uncertain. The germline CDR1 and CDR2 sequences are SGHRS and YFSETQ. There are 13 residues in the CDR3. Deletions cut 0 bases from V and 6 bases from J, with 10 bases between. CDR3 DNA sequence: TGCGCCAGCAGCTTGGCCGGGCGATCCGAGCAGTACTTC. Amino acids: CASSLAGRSEQYF.

The J gene is TRBJ2-7, the V gene TRBV27; D tentatively reads TRBD1 or TRBD2 (6 bases each). The CDR3 consists of 16 residues. V was pared by 6 bases and J by 7 bases, with 25 bases between. CDR1 MNHEY and CDR2 SMNVEV come from the germline V gene (reference sequence). The CDR3 protein is CASRGQNEGGIREQYF. CDR3 DNA: TGTGCCAGCAGAGGACAGAACGAAGGAGGGATAAGGGAGCAGTACTTC.

The chain joins TRBV5-4 to TRBJ2-1; TRBD1 aligns across 9 bases. This CDR3 contains 14 residues. J was trimmed by 8 bases and V by 3 bases; bases with no gene match: 6. Per germline, CDR1 SGHNT and CDR2 YYREEE (reference sequence). CDR3 loop: CASSSIQGAHEQFF. DNA of the CDR3: TGTGCCAGCAGCTCGATACAGGGGGCCCATGAGCAGTTCTTC.

This clone was detected ten times or more. Different DNA sequences within this sample yield the same CDR3. The CDR3 sequence: CASSEVDYGYTF. The CDR3 nucleotides are TGTGCCAGCAGTGAAGTAGACTATGGCTACACCTTC. The chain joins TRBV6-1 to TRBJ1-2; D gene ambiguous. V was trimmed by 1 base and J by 3 bases, leaving 3 bases between them. This CDR3 has 12 residues. Germline lookup yields CDR1 MNHNS and CDR2 SASEGT.

The V gene is TRBV7-9, the J gene TRBJ1-3; D may be TRBD1 (5 bases). This CDR3 contains 13 residues. The germline V gene has CDR1 SEHNR and CDR2 FQNEAQ (reference sequence). Trimming took off 10 bases at V and 2 bases at J, with 12 bases between the two ends. DNA of the CDR3: TGTGCCATGATGAGGGGCACTGGAAACACCATATATTTT. Residues: CAMMRGTGNTIYF.

This clone was recorded a few times. The gene calls are TRBV5-5 and TRBJ1-5; TRBD1 is a possible D gene (5 bases). Trimming left V 0 bases short and J 7 bases short, with 14 bases between. This CDR3 has 15 residues. Germline lookup yields CDR1 SGHKS and CDR2 YYEKEE (reference sequence). Here the CDR3 DNA reads TGTGCCAGCAGCTTGGAGCCAGGGTCTCGGCAGCCCCAGCATTTT. Translation gives CASSLEPGSRQPQHF.